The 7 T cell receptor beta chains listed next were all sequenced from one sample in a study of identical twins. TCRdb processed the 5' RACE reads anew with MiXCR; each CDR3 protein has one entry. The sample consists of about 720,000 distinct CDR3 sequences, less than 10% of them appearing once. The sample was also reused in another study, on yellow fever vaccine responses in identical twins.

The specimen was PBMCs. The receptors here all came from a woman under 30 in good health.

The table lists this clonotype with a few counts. Written as DNA, the CDR3 is TGTGCCAGCAGCTTAGGAGGGACAGGGACTAGGGAGCAGTACTTC. This encodes CASSLGGTGTREQYF. The gene calls are TRBV7-2 and TRBJ2-7, with D possibly TRBD1 on 9 matching bases. Trimming stripped 1 base from V and 7 bases from J, with 17 bases between. This CDR3 region has 15 residues. Germline CDR1 reads SGHTA; CDR2 reads FQGNSA.

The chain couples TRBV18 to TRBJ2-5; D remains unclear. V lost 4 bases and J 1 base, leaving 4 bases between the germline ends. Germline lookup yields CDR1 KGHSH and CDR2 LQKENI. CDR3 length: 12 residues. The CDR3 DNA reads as TGTGCCAGCTCACAGCTCCAAGAGACCCAGTACTTC. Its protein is CASSQLQETQYF.

The CDR3 is CASSFPLREQYF. CDR3 nucleotide sequence: TGTGCCAGCAGTTTTCCTTTACGCGAGCAGTACTTC. The V call is TRBV12-3 or TRBV12-4, the J call TRBJ2-7, with D unclear. Trimming took off 3 bases at V and 6 bases at J, with 9 bases between the two ends. This CDR3 region has 12 residues.

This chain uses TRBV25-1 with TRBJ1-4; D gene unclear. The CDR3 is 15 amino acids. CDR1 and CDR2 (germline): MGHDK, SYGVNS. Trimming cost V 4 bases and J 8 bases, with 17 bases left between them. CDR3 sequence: CASSAPGVLGEKLFF. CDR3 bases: TGTGCCAGCAGTGCCCCCGGGGTTCTCGGGGAAAAACTGTTTTTT. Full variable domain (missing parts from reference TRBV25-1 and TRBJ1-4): EADIYQTPRYLVIGTGKKITLECSQTMGHDKMYWYQQDPGMELHLIHYSYGVNSTEKGDLSSESTVSRIRTEHFPLTLESARPSHTSQYLCASSAPGVLGEKLFFGSGTQLSVL.

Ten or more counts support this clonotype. The CDR3 DNA is TGTGCCAGCAGCCAAGATGGGGGCTTGAAAGTTTCCTACGAGCAGTACTTC. Its protein product is CASSQDGGLKVSYEQYF. This rearrangement joins TRBV3-1 to TRBJ2-7, with D possibly matching TRBD1 (6 bases). The CDR3 is 17 residues long. V lost 0 bases, J lost 1 base, and 16 bases lay in between. Germline V gives CDR1 LGHDT, CDR2 YNNKEL (reference sequence).

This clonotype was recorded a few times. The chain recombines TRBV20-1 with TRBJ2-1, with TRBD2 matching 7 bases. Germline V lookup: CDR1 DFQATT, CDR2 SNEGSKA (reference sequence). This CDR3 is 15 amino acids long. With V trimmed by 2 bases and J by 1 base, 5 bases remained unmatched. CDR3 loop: CSARKTSRSYNEQFF. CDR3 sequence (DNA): TGCAGTGCTAGAAAGACTAGCAGGTCCTACAATGAGCAGTTCTTC.

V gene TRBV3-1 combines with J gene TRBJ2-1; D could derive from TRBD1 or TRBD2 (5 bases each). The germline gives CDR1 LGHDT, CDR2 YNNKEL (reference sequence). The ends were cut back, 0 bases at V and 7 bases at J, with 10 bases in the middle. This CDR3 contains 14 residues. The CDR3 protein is CASSQDKGTNEQFF. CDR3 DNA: TGTGCCAGCAGCCAAGATAAGGGGACGAATGAGCAGTTCTTC.